This passage covers 16 T cell receptor beta chains from one sample sequenced in a study of beta chain features in type 1 diabetes. The study, taken as a whole, reports: All four CD4+ subsets of Type 1 diabetes patients contained TCRB CDR3s that were moderately but significantly shorter.

These TCRs are of unknown antigen specificity. Expressed TCRB transcripts were sequenced because the entire RNA isolate underwent reverse transcription. Libraries were prepared by immunoSEQ multiplex PCR; TCRdb keeps only in-frame clonotypes and omits some of them. The table records some 350,000 clones, 9.6% of them present only once. Sequenced: central memory CD4+ T cells from blood. The receptors derive from a man under 40 with type 1 diabetes.

This chain uses TRBV28 with TRBJ2-7, with D maybe TRBD2 (6 bases). Germline CDR1 is MDHEN and CDR2 is SYDVKM. The CDR3 is made up of 14 amino acids. With 9 bases removed from V and 3 bases from J, the gap between germline ends came to 18 bases. The CDR3 DNA follows: TGTGCCAGTGGAGGGAGCGAAGGGAACTACGAGCAGTACTTC. Amino acids: CASGGSEGNYEQYF.

This clone was detected a few times. It may be a read error: a sequence one base away is much more abundant. The sample contains more than one DNA sequence encoding this CDR3. V is TRBV28 and J is TRBJ2-3; D unresolved. The CDR3 is 11 residues long. The V and J ends lost 6 bases and 2 bases respectively, with 3 bases between them. CDR1 and CDR2 from the germline V gene are MDHEN and SYDVKM. Here the CDR3 DNA reads TGTGCCAGCAGCTCCACAGATACGCAGTATTTT. Translating gives CASSSTDTQYF.

In its sample, this clone was seen a few times. The V gene is TRBV7-3, the J gene TRBJ2-3, with D perhaps TRBD2 (6 bases). Germline V gives CDR1 SGHTA, CDR2 FQGTGA. This CDR3 region has 14 residues. Trimming pared 2 bases from V and 0 bases from J, leaving 6 bases between. CDR3 DNA: TGTGCCAGCAGCTTAGGGACTAGCACAGATACGCAGTATTTT. It is translated as CASSLGTSTDTQYF.

This clone has a handful of counts. The genes are TRBV7-9 and TRBJ2-1, with D hard to call. The CDR3 totals 16 residues. Trimming took 3 bases from V and 1 from J, leaving 13 bases between them. Germline V gene sequence: CDR1 SEHNR, CDR2 FQNEAQ (reference sequence). This chain's CDR3 is CASSLFASISYNEQFF. CDR3 sequence (DNA): TGTGCCAGCAGCTTGTTTGCTAGTATTTCCTACAATGAGCAGTTCTTC.

This clone showed up just a few times. The chain has TRBV10-3 and TRBJ2-3; 10 positions agree with TRBD2. CDR3 length: 19 amino acids. Germline lookup yields CDR1 ENHRY and CDR2 SYGVKD. V lost 0 bases, J lost 5 bases, and 14 bases stayed unmatched. The CDR3 sequence is CAISESSGAASGGRDTQYF. The CDR3, as DNA: TGTGCCATCAGTGAGTCGAGTGGTGCGGCTAGCGGGGGTAGAGATACGCAGTATTTT.

This clone was detected ten times or more. The V call is TRBV27, the J call TRBJ2-1; D may be TRBD2 (5 bases). V was shortened by 4 bases and J by 8 bases, with 15 bases between the two germline ends. This CDR3 is built from 14 residues. Germline V CDR1 and CDR2: MNHEY, SMNVEV (reference sequence). The CDR3, as DNA: TGTGCCAGCAGTTCGGGATTAGGGTTAGATGAGCAGTTCTTC. It is translated as CASSSGLGLDEQFF.

The J gene is TRBJ1-2, the V gene TRBV5-1, with D perhaps TRBD1 (5 bases). The CDR3 has 15 residues. V lost 2 bases, J lost 4 bases, and 15 bases lay in between. Germline assignment: CDR1 SGHRS and CDR2 YFSETQ. For the CDR3, the DNA is TGCGCCAGCAGCTTATCGACAGTTACCTCCTATGGCTACACCTTC. Protein sequence: CASSLSTVTSYGYTF.

This clone was observed many times. The CDR3 region is CASSLISGIAQYF. CDR3 DNA sequence: TGTGCCAGCAGCCTCATCTCGGGAATAGCGCAGTATTTT. The J gene is TRBJ2-3, the V gene TRBV28; possible D gene TRBD2, 5 bases. This CDR3 spans 13 amino acids. V was cut by 6 bases and J by 10 bases, with 17 bases left in between. The germline V gene encodes CDR1 MDHEN and CDR2 SYDVKM.

This clone was seen more than once but under ten times. The V call is TRBV5-1, the J call TRBJ2-3, with D uncertain. This CDR3 contains 14 residues. Germline V gene lookup returns CDR1 SGHRS and CDR2 YFSETQ. The V gene lost 0 bases and the J gene lost 1 base, with 6 bases spanning the gap. The DNA for the CDR3 is TGCGCCAGCAGCTTGGTCGACGGCACAGATACGCAGTATTTT. Translating gives CASSLVDGTDTQYF.

About this clone itself: It may be a read error: a sequence one base away is much more abundant. J is TRBJ1-3 and V is TRBV7-9; D is unresolved. Trimming removed 10 bases from V and 0 bases from J, with 19 bases in between. This CDR3 has 16 amino acids. The germline V gene has CDR1 SEHNR and CDR2 FQNEAQ (reference sequence). The CDR3 loop reads CATSAGIIISGNTIYF. The CDR3 nucleotides are TGTGCCACCTCTGCCGGGATCATAATCTCTGGAAACACCATATATTTT.

There are many counts of this clone. The chain employs TRBV2 and TRBJ2-6, with D possibly matching TRBD2 (5 bases). Germline V gene sequence: CDR1 SNHLY, CDR2 FYNNEI. V gave up 6 bases and J gave up 7 bases, with 10 bases separating them. The length of the CDR3 is 13 residues. The CDR3 loop reads CASRDEGANVLTF. CDR3 coding DNA: TGTGCCAGCAGGGACGAGGGCGCCAACGTCCTGACTTTC.

This clone occurred a few times. The rearrangement joins TRBV28 to TRBJ2-7; D possibly corresponds to TRBD2 (7 bases). The CDR3 contains 17 residues. Between the trimmed V and J ends, which lost 3 bases and 3 bases, there was a span of 21 bases. Germline V CDR1 and CDR2: MDHEN, SYDVKM. Here the CDR3 reads CASSLASGGPRNYEQYF. The DNA for the CDR3 is TGTGCCAGCAGTTTGGCATCGGGGGGCCCTCGAAACTACGAGCAGTACTTC.

There are many counts of this clone. V is TRBV7-2 and J is TRBJ2-7, with 7 bases lining up with TRBD2. Losses at the gene ends were 5 bases for V and 3 bases for J; bases not matched to a gene: 4. Germline CDR1 is SGHTA and CDR2 is FQGNSA. The CDR3 has 13 residues. CDR3 DNA sequence: TGTGCCAGCAGCATTCAGCGGGACTACGAGCAGTACTTC. Residues: CASSIQRDYEQYF. Variable domain in full (rest from reference TRBV7-2 and TRBJ2-7): GAGVSQSPSNKVTEKGKDVELRCDPISGHTALYWYRQSLGQGLEFLIYFQGNSAPDKSGLPSDRFSAERTGGSVSTLTIQRTQQEDSAVYLCASSIQRDYEQYFGPGTRLTVT.

The chain links TRBV7-7 to TRBJ2-5; D is unresolved. V was trimmed by 5 bases and J by 2 bases, leaving 12 bases between them. The CDR3 is made up of 14 amino acids. Germline V gene lookup returns CDR1 SSHAT and CDR2 FNYEAQ (reference sequence). This chain's CDR3 is CASSPVNRQETQYF. CDR3 sequence (DNA): TGTGCCAGCAGCCCTGTAAACCGGCAAGAGACCCAGTACTTC.

The chain recombines TRBV11-1 with TRBJ1-1; D is perhaps TRBD1 (6 bases). Trimming shortened V by 6 bases and J by 1 base, and 12 bases separated the two germline ends. The germline V gene encodes CDR1 SGHAT and CDR2 FQDESV (reference sequence). The CDR3 loop spans 14 amino acids. CDR3 loop: CASRQTGTNTEAFF. The DNA for the CDR3 is TGTGCCAGCAGACAAACAGGGACGAACACTGAAGCTTTCTTT.

This clone was detected only a few times. The CDR3 coding sequence is TGCGCCAGCAGCGTCGGGACAGGCGGAGGCAATCAGCCCCAGCATTTT. It translates to CASSVGTGGGNQPQHF. The chain combines TRBV5-1 with TRBJ1-5; 8 bases align to TRBD1. Germline V gene sequence: CDR1 SGHRS, CDR2 YFSETQ. This CDR3 has 16 amino acids. Trimming at V came to 4 bases and at J to 2 bases, leaving 8 bases not matched to a gene.